Listed here are 23 T cell receptor beta chains from one sample, sequenced in a study of OX40 agonist ivuxolimab in advanced cancers. Assay used: immunoSEQ multiplex PCR; TCRdb lists only in-frame clones, some missing. The sample holds 40,000 to 45,000 clones; less than 90% are singletons and the top ten take 9.5% to 13%. The sequencing here drew on CD4+ or CD8+ T cells sorted from blood, taken in a trial of the OX40 agonist ivuxolimab. Every receptor here comes from an adult with an advanced solid tumor such as melanoma, head and neck, liver or kidney cancer.

V usage is TRBV25-1 and J usage is TRBJ2-1, with D perhaps given as TRBD1 or TRBD2 (6 bases each). Trimming cost V 8 bases and J 4 bases, with 15 bases left between them. The CDR3 has 14 amino acids. Looked up from germline, CDR1 is MGHDK and CDR2 is SYGVNS. CDR3 amino acids: CASLGGSLYNEQFF. For the CDR3, the DNA is TGTGCCAGCCTAGGGGGGTCCCTTTACAATGAGCAGTTCTTC.

The rearrangement uses TRBV6-6 and TRBJ1-5; D is ambiguous. The length of the CDR3 is 13 residues. V was pared by 8 bases and J by 7 bases, with 15 bases between. Germline CDR1 is MNHNY and CDR2 is SVGAGI (reference sequence). The CDR3 nucleotides read TGTGCCAGCGGCCCCTATGCCGGGCAGCCCCAGCATTTT. Translated: CASGPYAGQPQHF.

This chain connects TRBV30 to TRBJ1-2; 12 bases line up with TRBD1. V shed 4 bases and J 3 bases; nucleotides not matched to a gene: 6. CDR3 size: 15 residues. Per the germline V gene, CDR1 is GTSNPN and CDR2 is SVGIG (reference sequence). DNA for the CDR3: TGTGCCTGGACCCGGGACAGGGGGCTGGACTATGGCTACACCTTC. Translating it yields CAWTRDRGLDYGYTF.

The V and J genes are TRBV11-2 and TRBJ2-5; D tentatively fits TRBD1 or TRBD2 (5 bases each). Germline V gene sequence: CDR1 SGHAT, CDR2 FQNNGV. The CDR3 spans 16 residues. Deletions cut 3 bases from V and 2 bases from J, with 16 bases between. CDR3 DNA: TGTGCCAGCAGCTTTCGGGGCTTCCCCAGGCAAGAGACCCAGTACTTC. It yields the protein CASSFRGFPRQETQYF.

The J gene is TRBJ2-7, the V gene TRBV28, with 7 bases aligning to TRBD1. With 6 bases clipped from V and 1 base from J, the junction kept 15 bases outside the gene matches. Germline V gene lookup returns CDR1 MDHEN and CDR2 SYDVKM. The CDR3 contains 17 residues. CDR3 in amino acids: CASSSEYLTGVSYEQYF. The CDR3 DNA reads TGTGCCAGCAGCTCGGAATACCTCACAGGGGTTTCCTACGAGCAGTACTTC. Variable domain in full (rest from reference TRBV28 and TRBJ2-7): DVKVTQSSRYLVKRTGEKVFLECVQDMDHENMFWYRQDPGLGLRLIYFSYDVKMKEKGDIPEGYSVSREKKERFSLILESASTNQTSMYLCASSSEYLTGVSYEQYFGPGTRLTVT.

This chain links TRBV4-1 with TRBJ1-4, with TRBD1 matching 8 bases. Trimming removed 7 bases from V and 5 bases from J; junction bases left unmatched: 12. Germline V gene sequence: CDR1 MGHRA, CDR2 YSYEKL. This CDR3 is built from 16 residues. In DNA, the CDR3 is TGCGCCAGCACCACAAGGGGACAGGCCCAGAATGAAAAACTGTTTTTT. It yields the protein CASTTRGQAQNEKLFF.

V gene TRBV7-3 combines with J gene TRBJ2-1, with 10 bases fitting TRBD1. This CDR3 region has 15 residues. Trimming removed 3 bases from V and 7 bases from J; junction bases left unmatched: 6. Germline CDR1 is SGHTA and CDR2 is FQGTGA. The CDR3: CASSFQRTGGNEQFF. The CDR3 DNA is TGTGCCAGCAGCTTCCAAAGGACAGGGGGGAATGAGCAGTTCTTC.

This clone was picked up one time. V is TRBV7-2 and J is TRBJ2-7; TRBD2 aligns across 7 bases. Germline V gene data show CDR1 as SGHTA and CDR2 as FQGNSA. The V and J ends lost 5 bases and 0 bases, in that order; junction bases with no gene match: 13. The CDR3 length is 17 residues. This CDR3 is CASSLGLGSGYSYEQYF. In DNA, the CDR3 is TGTGCCAGCAGCCTCGGACTGGGTAGCGGGTACTCCTACGAGCAGTACTTC.

This clone turned up a few times. The chain employs TRBV30 and TRBJ1-5; D is unclear. The CDR3 is 15 amino acids. Trimming left V 2 bases short and J 1 base short, with 12 bases between. The germline CDR1 and CDR2 sequences are GTSNPN and SVGIG (reference sequence). The CDR3, as DNA: TGTGCCTGGAGTTTCGGAGATGGGAGCAATCAGCCCCAGCATTTT. Protein: CAWSFGDGSNQPQHF.

This clone was seen more than once but under ten times. The chain couples TRBV27 to TRBJ1-5; no definite D call. The germline gives CDR1 MNHEY, CDR2 SMNVEV (reference sequence). The germline V and J ends were trimmed by 3 bases and 6 bases, with 9 bases remaining between them. The CDR3 runs 13 residues. In DNA form, the CDR3 reads TGTGCCAGCAGTTTTAGGGAAGGTCAGCCCCAGCATTTT. Its translation: CASSFREGQPQHF.

The CDR3: CRLGGAYGYTF. Written as DNA, the CDR3 is TGCAGGTTAGGGGGCGCTTATGGCTACACCTTC. The V and J genes are TRBV20-1 and TRBJ1-2; 7 nucleotides align to TRBD1. Germline V gene lookup returns CDR1 DFQATT and CDR2 SNEGSKA (reference sequence). CDR3 length: 11 amino acids.

The sample holds one count of this clone. V gene TRBV27 combines with J gene TRBJ2-5, with D perhaps matching TRBD1 (5 bases). The ends were cut back, 1 base at V and 2 bases at J, with 11 bases in the middle. CDR3 length: 15 residues. Germline CDR1 MNHEY, CDR2 SMNVEV (reference sequence). Here the CDR3 reads CASSLFTAGQETQYF. CDR3 sequence (DNA): TGTGCCAGCAGTTTATTTACGGCAGGGCAAGAGACCCAGTACTTC.

Of note for this clone: An end of the junction does not agree with germline; a read error may underlie this. V gene TRBV7-9 combines with J gene TRBJ2-3, with TRBD2 matching over 9 bases. The CDR3 extends over 15 amino acids. The germline V gene has CDR1 SEHNR and CDR2 FQNEAQ (reference sequence). CDR3 in DNA: TGTGCCAGCAGCCTAGCGGGGAGCACCACAGATACGCAGTATTTT. It yields the protein CASSLAGSTTDTQYF.

The chain employs TRBV27 and TRBJ2-1; a possible D gene is TRBD2 (5 bases). Trimming took off 6 bases at V and 3 bases at J, with 12 bases between the two ends. Germline V gene sequence: CDR1 MNHEY, CDR2 SMNVEV (reference sequence). The CDR3 spans 14 residues. The CDR3 DNA sequence: TGTGCCAGCAGGGACTCCCAGTACTACAATGAGCAGTTCTTC. It codes for CASRDSQYYNEQFF.

V and J are TRBV12-5 and TRBJ2-5; 13 nucleotides align to TRBD2. Germline V gene data show CDR1 as LGHNT and CDR2 as FRNRAP. The CDR3 extends over 19 amino acids. J gave up 2 bases and V 2 bases, and 11 bases lay outside the gene matches. The CDR3 spells CASGLFLGTSGVIQETQYF. CDR3 sequence (DNA): TGTGCTAGTGGTTTGTTCCTGGGGACTAGCGGGGTGATTCAAGAGACCCAGTACTTC.

The chain couples TRBV9 to TRBJ2-1, with TRBD1 identical over 10 bases. The ends lost 3 bases at V and 1 base at J; junction bases unmatched: 10. Germline CDR1 SGDLS, CDR2 YYNGEE. The CDR3 length is 18 residues. CDR3 coding DNA: TGTGCCAGCAGCGACCTTCCGGGACAGGGGAGATCCTACAATGAGCAGTTCTTC. It is translated as CASSDLPGQGRSYNEQFF.

This rearrangement joins TRBV5-6 to TRBJ2-2; 9 bases agree with TRBD1. With 4 bases clipped from V and 2 bases from J, the junction kept 6 bases outside the gene matches. This CDR3 region has 16 residues. The germline V gene encodes CDR1 SGHDT and CDR2 YYEEEE. CDR3 nucleotides: TGTGCCAGCAGCGGACAGGGGATACCTAACACCGGGGAGCTGTTTTTT. Protein product: CASSGQGIPNTGELFF.

J is TRBJ2-2 and V is TRBV27, with 10 bases that match TRBD1. The V and J ends lost 4 bases and 6 bases, in that order; junction bases with no gene match: 5. This CDR3 is built from 15 residues. The germline gives CDR1 MNHEY, CDR2 SMNVEV (reference sequence). CDR3 sequence (DNA): TGTGCCAGCAGTTCCCTGGGGACAGGGGCCGGGGAGCTGTTTTTT. Translation gives CASSSLGTGAGELFF.

Comment on this clone: A much bigger clone sits one base away, suggesting this may be a read error. The chain has TRBV5-1 and TRBJ1-2; D not certain. The CDR3 has 14 amino acids. V shed 0 bases and J shed 4 bases, with 10 bases lying between them. Per germline, CDR1 SGHRS and CDR2 YFSETQ. The CDR3 DNA follows: TGCGCCAGCAGCTTGGATGTCAGGATCTATGGCTACACCTTC. Amino acid sequence: CASSLDVRIYGYTF.

This chain links TRBV9 with TRBJ2-7; TRBD1 might be the D (5 bases). Germline V gene sequence: CDR1 SGDLS, CDR2 YYNGEE. V lost 3 bases and J lost 2, with 12 bases in between. This CDR3 has 14 amino acids. CDR3 protein: CASSEGNPTYEQYF. Written as DNA, the CDR3 is TGTGCCAGCAGCGAGGGGAACCCTACCTACGAGCAGTACTTC.

The gene calls are TRBV4-1 and TRBJ2-1; the D gene is possibly TRBD1 (6 bases). Germline V gene lookup returns CDR1 MGHRA and CDR2 YSYEKL. The CDR3 contains 14 residues. Trimming took 1 base from V and 5 from J, leaving 9 bases between them. This CDR3 reads CASSQGDNNNEQFF. CDR3 nucleotide sequence: TGCGCCAGCAGCCAAGGGGACAACAACAATGAGCAGTTCTTC.

J is TRBJ2-1 and V is TRBV28; maybe TRBD2 (6 bases). Germline CDR1 and CDR2: MDHEN and SYDVKM. Trimming stripped 2 bases from V and 7 bases from J, with 15 bases between. This CDR3 contains 15 residues. CDR3 in DNA: TGTGCCAGCAGTTTAGTGGAGGGATTGGGAAATGAGCAGTTCTTC. It encodes CASSLVEGLGNEQFF.

This clone was counted once. The gene calls are TRBV5-5 and TRBJ2-5; perhaps D is TRBD1 or TRBD2 (5 bases each). This CDR3 has 15 amino acids. CDR1 SGHKS and CDR2 YYEKEE come from the germline V gene (reference sequence). V was pared by 3 bases and J by 5 bases, with 17 bases between. In DNA, the CDR3 is TGTGCCAGCAGCTATACAGGTGGCGAGGGGGAGACCCAGTACTTC. Protein sequence: CASSYTGGEGETQYF. Full variable domain (remainder filled in from reference TRBV5-5 and TRBJ2-5): DAGVTQSPTHLIKTRGQQVTLRCSPISGHKSVSWYQQVLGQGPQFIFQYYEKEERGRGNFPDRFSARQFPNYSSELNVNALLLGDSALYLCASSYTGGEGETQYFGPGTRLLVL.